This is a list of T cell receptor beta chains from one sample in a study of T cell responses to AZD1222 COVID-19 vaccine. Method: immunoSEQ multiplex PCR; TCRdb's copy keeps in-frame clones and lacks some. The table records 75,000 to 100,000 clones, roughly 88% of them present only once. This sample comprised peripheral blood, obtained on day 0 of AZD1222 vaccination. Receptors were obtained from an adult in good health. The CDR3 runs from the conserved cysteine through the conserved F or W. A D gene is named only where the DNA matches it firmly. Clone sizes are given selectively: once, few, many, or a class where the clone is expanded.

D: TRBD1; V: TRBV25-1; size: .; J: TRBJ2-7; DNA: TGTGCCAGCAGTGAATATGGGACAGGGCACTCCTACGAGCAGTACTTC; CDR3: CASSEYGTGHSYEQYF
D: .; V: TRBV29-1; size: .; J: TRBJ2-1; DNA: TGCAGCGTTGACGGAAATGAGCAGTTCTTC; CDR3: CSVDGNEQFF
D: TRBD1; V: TRBV2; size: .; J: TRBJ1-5; DNA: TGTGCCAGCAGCACAGGACAGGGACAGCCCCAGCATTTT; CDR3: CASSTGQGQPQHF
D: .; V: TRBV5-4; size: .; J: TRBJ2-7; DNA: TGTGCCAGCAGCTTGGCCTTTGGTTCCTACGAGCAGTACTTC; CDR3: CASSLAFGSYEQYF
D: .; V: TRBV5-8; size: .; J: TRBJ2-3; DNA: TGTGCCAGCAGCGAATTGGTACTAACTAGCACAGATACGCAGTATTTT; CDR3: CASSELVLTSTDTQYF
D: TRBD1; V: TRBV28; size: .; J: TRBJ1-1; DNA: TGTGCCAGCACCCCCGGGACAGGGATCTCTGAAGCTTTCTTT; CDR3: CASTPGTGISEAFF
D: TRBD2; V: TRBV4-3; size: .; J: TRBJ2-7; DNA: TGCGCCAGCAGCCAAGTACTAGCGGGGGGCCTTGAGCAGTACTTC; CDR3: CASSQVLAGGLEQYF
D: .; V: TRBV18; size: .; J: TRBJ2-7; DNA: TGTGCCAGCGGTGATAAGGCCTACGAGCAGTACTTC; CDR3: CASGDKAYEQYF
D: .; V: TRBV9; size: once; J: TRBJ1-3; DNA: TGTGCCAGCAGCGTACAGGGATTCTCTGGAAACACCATATATTTT; CDR3: CASSVQGFSGNTIYF
D: .; V: TRBV10-3; size: .; J: TRBJ1-1; DNA: TGTGCCATCAGTGAGCGGGAGGCTGAAGCTTTCTTT; CDR3: CAISEREAEAFF
D: TRBD1; V: TRBV19; size: once; J: TRBJ1-6; DNA: TGTGCCAGTAGTAAGACAGGGGATTCACCCCTCCACTTT; CDR3: CASSKTGDSPLHF
D: .; V: TRBV19; size: .; J: TRBJ1-5; DNA: TGTGCCAGTGGGGCAGGCCGGGGGGCAAATCAGCCCCAGCATTTT; CDR3: CASGAGRGANQPQHF
D: .; V: TRBV25-1; size: .; J: TRBJ2-2; DNA: TGTGCCAGCAGTGAATCGCGACCAAACTCGGGGGAGCTGTTTTTT; CDR3: CASSESRPNSGELFF
D: .; V: TRBV10-3; size: .; J: TRBJ1-3; DNA: TGTGCCATCAGTGAGTCAGGCAGCTCTGGAAACACCATATATTTT; CDR3: CAISESGSSGNTIYF
D: .; V: TRBV20-1; size: .; J: TRBJ1-2; DNA: TGCAGTGCTAGTGCCAGGGACTCTGTCTATGGCTACACCTTC; CDR3: CSASARDSVYGYTF